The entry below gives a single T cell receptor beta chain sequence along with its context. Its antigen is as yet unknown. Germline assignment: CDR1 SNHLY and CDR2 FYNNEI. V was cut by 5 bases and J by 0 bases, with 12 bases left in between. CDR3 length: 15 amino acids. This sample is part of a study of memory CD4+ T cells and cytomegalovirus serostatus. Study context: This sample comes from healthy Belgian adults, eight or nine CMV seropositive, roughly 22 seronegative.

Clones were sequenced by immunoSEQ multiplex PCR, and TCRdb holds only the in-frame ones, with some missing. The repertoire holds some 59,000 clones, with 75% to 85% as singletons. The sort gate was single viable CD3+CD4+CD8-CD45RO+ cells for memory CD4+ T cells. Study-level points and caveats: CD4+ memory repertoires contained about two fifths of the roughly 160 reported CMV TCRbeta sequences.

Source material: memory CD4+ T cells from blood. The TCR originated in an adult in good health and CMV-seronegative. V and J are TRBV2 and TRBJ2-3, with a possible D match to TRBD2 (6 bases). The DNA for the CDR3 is TGTGCCAGCAGTTTTCAGCGGGCGAGCACAGATACGCAGTATTTT. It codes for CASSFQRASTDTQYF.